This T cell receptor beta chain was captured by sequencing in a study of blood T cell repertoires in COVID-19. The repertoire was sequenced with immunoSEQ multiplex PCR; TCRdb's copy has only in-frame clones and lacks some. This table has over 150,000 clones, approximately 88% appearing once. This clone was recorded a few times. Germline lookup yields CDR1 SNHLY and CDR2 FYNNEI. Trimming cost V 6 bases and J 5 bases; bases outside gene matches: 9. This CDR3 contains 15 residues. This receptor was taken from a woman in her fifties or sixties who had recovered from COVID-19. The sequencing sample was made of peripheral blood. The chain couples TRBV2 to TRBJ1-5; TRBD1 aligns across 8 bases. CDR3 residues: CASSPLQGGYQPQHF. The CDR3 nucleotides are TGTGCCAGCAGCCCTTTACAGGGGGGCTATCAGCCCCAGCATTTT. The complete variable domain, with remaining parts taken from reference TRBV2 and TRBJ1-5, reads EPEVTQTPSHQVTQMGQEVILRCVPISNHLYFYWYRQILGQKVEFLVSFYNNEISEKSEIFDDQFSVERPDGSNFTLKIRSTKLEDSAMYFCASSPLQGGYQPQHFGDGTRLSIL.